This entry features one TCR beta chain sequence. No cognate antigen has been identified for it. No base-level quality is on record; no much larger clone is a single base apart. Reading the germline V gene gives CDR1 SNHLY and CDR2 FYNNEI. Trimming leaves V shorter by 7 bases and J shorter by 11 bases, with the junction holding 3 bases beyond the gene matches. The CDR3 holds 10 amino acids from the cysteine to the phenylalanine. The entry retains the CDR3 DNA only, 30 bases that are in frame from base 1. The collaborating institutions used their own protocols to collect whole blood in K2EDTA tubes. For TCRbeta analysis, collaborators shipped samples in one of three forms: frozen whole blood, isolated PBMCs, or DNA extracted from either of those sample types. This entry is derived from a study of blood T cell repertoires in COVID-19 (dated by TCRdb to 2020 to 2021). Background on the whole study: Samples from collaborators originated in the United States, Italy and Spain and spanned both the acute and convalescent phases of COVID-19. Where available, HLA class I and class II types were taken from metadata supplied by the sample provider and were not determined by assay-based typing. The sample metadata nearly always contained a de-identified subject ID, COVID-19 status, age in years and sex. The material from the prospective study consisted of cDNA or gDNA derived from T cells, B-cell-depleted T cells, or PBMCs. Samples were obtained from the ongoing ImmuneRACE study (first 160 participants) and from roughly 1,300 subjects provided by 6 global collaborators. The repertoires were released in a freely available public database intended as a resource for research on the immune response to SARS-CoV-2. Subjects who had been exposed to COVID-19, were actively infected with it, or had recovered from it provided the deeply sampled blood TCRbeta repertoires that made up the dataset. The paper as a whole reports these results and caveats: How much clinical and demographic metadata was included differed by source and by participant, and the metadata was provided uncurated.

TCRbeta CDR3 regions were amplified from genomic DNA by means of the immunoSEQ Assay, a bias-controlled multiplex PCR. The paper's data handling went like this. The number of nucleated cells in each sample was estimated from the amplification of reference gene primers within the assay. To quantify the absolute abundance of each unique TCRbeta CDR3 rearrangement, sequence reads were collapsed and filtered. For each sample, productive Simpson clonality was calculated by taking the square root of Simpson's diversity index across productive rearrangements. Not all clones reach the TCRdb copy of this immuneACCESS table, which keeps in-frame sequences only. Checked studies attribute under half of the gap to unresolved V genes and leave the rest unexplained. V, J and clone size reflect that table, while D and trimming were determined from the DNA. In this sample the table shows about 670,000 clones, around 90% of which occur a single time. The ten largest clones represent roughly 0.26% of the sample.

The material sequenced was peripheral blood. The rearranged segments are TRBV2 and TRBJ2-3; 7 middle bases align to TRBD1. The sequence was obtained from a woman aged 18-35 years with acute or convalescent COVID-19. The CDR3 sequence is CASTGTVQYF. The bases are TGTGCCAGCACAGGGACAGTGCAGTATTTT. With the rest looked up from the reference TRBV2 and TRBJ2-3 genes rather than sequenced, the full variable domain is EPEVTQTPSHQVTQMGQEVILRCVPISNHLYFYWYRQILGQKVEFLVSFYNNEISEKSEIFDDQFSVERPDGSNFTLKIRSTKLEDSAMYFCASTGTVQYFGPGTRLTVL.